This TCR beta chain was sequenced in a study of T cell responses to AZD1222 COVID-19 vaccine. Method: immunoSEQ multiplex PCR; TCRdb's copy keeps in-frame clones and lacks some. The sample shows some 78,000 clones, 83% of them seen only once. Study conclusions and caveats: Vaccination with two AZD1222 doses was followed by a rise in Spike-specific TCR breadth and depth.

The CDR3 length is 13 residues. Germline lookup yields CDR1 SGHNT and CDR2 YYREEE (reference sequence). The V and J ends lost 1 base and 6 bases respectively, with 7 bases between them. In the case of this clone: Its antigen is not known.

Specimen: peripheral blood, collected 28 days after the second AZD1222 dose. The receptor was derived from an adult who received the AZD1222 COVID-19 vaccine. The chain uses TRBV5-4 and TRBJ2-2; perhaps D is TRBD1 or TRBD2 (6 bases each). This CDR3 is CASSLRGAGELFF. Written as DNA, the CDR3 is TGTGCCAGCAGCTTGAGGGGGGCCGGGGAGCTGTTTTTT.